A selection of T cell receptor beta chains follows, all from one sample in a study of cytomegalovirus exposure and HLA in healthy donors. Measured with immunoSEQ multiplex PCR; TCRdb has only the in-frame clones, and not every one. This sample has tens of thousands of clones; about 65% occur once, and the top ten carry approximately 23%. Sequenced material: PBMCs. All receptors come from a middle-aged man in good health and CMV-seropositive. The CDR3 runs from the conserved cysteine through the conserved F or W. D genes are given only for firm matches. Size is omitted from some rows. Given values are once, few, many or a class for expanded clones.

J gene: TRBJ1-2; V gene: TRBV11-2; CDR3 length: 14; clone size: few; D gene: TRBD1; CDR3 protein: CASSYRGLWYGYTF; CDR3 DNA: TGTGCCAGCAGCTACAGGGGGCTGTGGTATGGCTACACCTTC
J gene: TRBJ2-7; V gene: TRBV18; CDR3 length: 12; clone size: .; D gene: .; CDR3 protein: CASSPESHEQYF; CDR3 DNA: TGTGCCAGCTCACCAGAGTCCCACGAGCAGTACTTC
J gene: TRBJ2-7; V gene: TRBV9; CDR3 length: 16; clone size: few; D gene: TRBD2; CDR3 protein: CASSYKGTSGSYEQYF; CDR3 DNA: TGTGCCAGCAGCTATAAAGGGACTAGCGGGAGCTACGAGCAGTACTTC
J gene: TRBJ2-7; V gene: TRBV29-1; CDR3 length: 10; clone size: .; D gene: .; CDR3 protein: CSVEGQGQYF; CDR3 DNA: TGCAGCGTTGAAGGCCAGGGGCAGTACTTC
J gene: TRBJ2-5; V gene: TRBV5-6; CDR3 length: 16; clone size: once; D gene: TRBD1; CDR3 protein: CASSLTGQGNQETQYF; CDR3 DNA: TGTGCCAGCAGCTTGACGGGACAGGGAAACCAAGAGACCCAGTACTTC
J gene: TRBJ1-3; V gene: TRBV5-1; CDR3 length: 14; clone size: .; D gene: TRBD1; CDR3 protein: CASSGTGPGNTIYF; CDR3 DNA: TGCGCCAGCTCCGGGACAGGACCTGGAAACACCATATATTTT
J gene: TRBJ2-7; V gene: TRBV28; CDR3 length: 13; clone size: few; D gene: TRBD2; CDR3 protein: CASSTSGGYEQYF; CDR3 DNA: TGTGCCAGCAGTACTAGCGGGGGATACGAGCAGTACTTC
J gene: TRBJ2-7; V gene: TRBV5-1; CDR3 length: 17; clone size: few; D gene: TRBD2; CDR3 protein: CASSLAGTSAASYEQYF; CDR3 DNA: TGCGCCAGCAGCTTGGCCGGGACTAGCGCTGCGTCCTACGAGCAGTACTTC
J gene: TRBJ1-1; V gene: TRBV13; CDR3 length: 14; clone size: .; D gene: .; CDR3 protein: CASSLGTVNTEAFF; CDR3 DNA: TGTGCCAGCAGCTTAGGGACAGTGAACACTGAAGCTTTCTTT
J gene: TRBJ1-3; V gene: TRBV9; CDR3 length: 15; clone size: .; D gene: .; CDR3 protein: CASSGTDSSGNTIYF; CDR3 DNA: TGTGCCAGCAGCGGGACGGACAGCTCTGGAAACACCATATATTTT
J gene: TRBJ1-4; V gene: TRBV5-6; CDR3 length: 16; clone size: .; D gene: .; CDR3 protein: CASSSPGPATNEKLFF; CDR3 DNA: TGTGCCAGCAGCTCCCCAGGGCCTGCAACTAATGAAAAACTGTTTTTT
J gene: TRBJ1-5; V gene: TRBV28; CDR3 length: 13; clone size: .; D gene: .; CDR3 protein: CASSRDTNQPQHF; CDR3 DNA: TGTGCCAGCAGCCGGGACACTAATCAGCCCCAGCATTTT
J gene: TRBJ1-1; V gene: TRBV4-2; CDR3 length: 14; clone size: .; D gene: .; CDR3 protein: CASSQVVQGTEAFF; CDR3 DNA: TGTGCCAGCAGCCAAGTAGTGCAGGGCACTGAAGCTTTCTTT
J gene: TRBJ2-7; V gene: TRBV27; CDR3 length: 16; clone size: few; D gene: TRBD1; CDR3 protein: CASSLSAGTGGYEQYF; CDR3 DNA: TGTGCCAGCAGTTTATCAGCCGGGACAGGGGGTTACGAGCAGTACTTC
J gene: TRBJ2-7; V gene: TRBV2; CDR3 length: 20; clone size: few; D gene: TRBD2; CDR3 protein: CASSDSGVAGPRRGTYEQYF; CDR3 DNA: TGTGCCAGCAGTGATTCGGGGGTAGCGGGACCCAGGCGAGGGACCTACGAGCAGTACTTC
J gene: TRBJ2-7; V gene: TRBV10-3; CDR3 length: 13; clone size: .; D gene: TRBD2; CDR3 protein: CAISVTSGYEQYF; CDR3 DNA: TGTGCCATCAGTGTGACTAGCGGCTACGAGCAGTACTTC
J gene: TRBJ2-7; V gene: TRBV6-9; CDR3 length: 12; clone size: .; D gene: .; CDR3 protein: CNKDRQVGEQYF; CDR3 DNA: TGTAACAAAGACAGGCAAGTGGGCGAGCAGTACTTC
J gene: TRBJ1-4; V gene: TRBV7-8; CDR3 length: 16; clone size: .; D gene: .; CDR3 protein: CASSLREGATNEKLFF; CDR3 DNA: TGTGCCAGCAGCCTCCGGGAGGGAGCAACTAATGAAAAACTGTTTTTT
J gene: TRBJ2-7; V gene: TRBV19; CDR3 length: 13; clone size: .; D gene: .; CDR3 protein: CASRPGSTYEQYF; CDR3 DNA: TGTGCCAGTAGGCCCGGGAGTACCTACGAGCAGTACTTC
J gene: TRBJ2-1; V gene: TRBV10-3; CDR3 length: 12; clone size: .; D gene: TRBD2; CDR3 protein: CAISEVSGGQFF; CDR3 DNA: TGTGCCATCAGTGAGGTTAGCGGGGGGCAGTTCTTC
J gene: TRBJ1-1; V gene: TRBV27; CDR3 length: 15; clone size: few; D gene: .; CDR3 protein: CASSLSPQGPTEAFF; CDR3 DNA: TGTGCCAGCAGTTTATCCCCACAGGGACCTACTGAAGCTTTCTTT
J gene: TRBJ1-6; V gene: TRBV6-6; CDR3 length: 16; clone size: .; D gene: TRBD1; CDR3 protein: CASSQGYGDSNSPLHF; CDR3 DNA: TGTGCCAGCAGTCAAGGTTACGGGGACAGTAATTCACCCCTCCACTTT